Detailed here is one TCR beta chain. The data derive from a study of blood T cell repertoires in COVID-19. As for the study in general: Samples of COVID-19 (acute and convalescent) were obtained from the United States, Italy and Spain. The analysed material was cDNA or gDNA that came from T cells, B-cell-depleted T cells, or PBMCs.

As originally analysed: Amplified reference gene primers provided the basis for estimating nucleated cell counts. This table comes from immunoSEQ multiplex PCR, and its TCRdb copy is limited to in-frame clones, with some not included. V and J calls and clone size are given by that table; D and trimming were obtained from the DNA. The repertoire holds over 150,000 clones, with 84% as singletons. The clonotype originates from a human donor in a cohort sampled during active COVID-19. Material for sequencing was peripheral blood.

CDR3 coding DNA: TGTGCCAGTACCCGGGACAGGGTTTGGTCCACTGAAGCTTTCTTT. Translating gives CASTRDRVWSTEAFF. V gene TRBV19 combines with J gene TRBJ1-1; 9 bases map to TRBD1. Germline V gene lookup returns CDR1 LNHDA and CDR2 SQIVND (reference sequence). J lost 4 bases, V lost 7 bases, and 10 bases had no gene match. The CDR3 is made up of 15 amino acids.